Sequencing of this TCR beta chain was carried out in a study of blood T cell repertoires in COVID-19. At the level of the study: The United States, Italy and Spain provided the acute and convalescent COVID-19 samples. PBMCs, B-cell-depleted T cells, or T cells were the source of the cDNA or gDNA that made up the material.

Methods used by the authors: Quantification of nucleated cells was approximated via reference gene primer amplification. Clones were read by immunoSEQ multiplex PCR, and TCRdb kept only the in-frame ones, dropping some. V, J and clone size are those of that table, while D and trimming were read from the DNA. The data contain 200,000 to 300,000 clones, 70% to 80% of them singletons. Sequencing was performed on peripheral blood. This sequence originates from a woman of 80 years or more with acute or convalescent COVID-19.

Here the CDR3 reads CASSLTGGQATDTQYF. The DNA of the CDR3 is TGTGCCAGCAGCCTCACTGGGGGACAGGCAACAGATACGCAGTATTTT. J is TRBJ2-3 and V is TRBV2; 8 bases line up with TRBD1. Germline assignment: CDR1 SNHLY and CDR2 FYNNEI. This CDR3 spans 16 amino acids. The V gene end was trimmed by 6 bases and the J gene end by 3 bases; junction bases not matched to a gene: 11.